This T cell receptor (beta chain) derives from a study of shared clonotypes between healthy human individuals. Study-wide background: Each donor contributed plates that comprised three CD4 naive, three CD4 memory, two CD8 naive and one CD8 memory.

About this clone: What it binds is not known.

Donors were Caucasian adults residing in Nashville, Tennessee, USA. Study conclusions and caveats: On the whole, naive subsets had larger estimated richness than memory subsets had. Shared clonotypes across all four donors exceeded non-shared ones in generation probability.

Profiling relied on immunoSEQ multiplex PCR, and the TCRdb table lists in-frame clones only, not all of them. The sample carries 2.5 million or so clones, approximately 90% recorded once. This clonotype was obtained from a man aged 18 to 30 in good health. The material sequenced was naive CD4+ T cells sorted from blood. As to subset: CD45RA+ positively selected.

The CDR3 nucleotides read TGTGCCAGCGTCACCCGTAGCGGGACAGGGTTCAATGAGCAGTTCTTC. Protein sequence: CASVTRSGTGFNEQFF. The rearrangement uses TRBV28 and TRBJ2-1, with D possibly matching TRBD1 (9 bases). The V gene lost 8 bases and the J gene lost 6 bases, with 23 bases spanning the gap. The length of the CDR3 is 16 residues. Germline lookup yields CDR1 MDHEN and CDR2 SYDVKM.